Shown below are 2 T cell receptor beta chains from a single sample sequenced in a study of blood T cell repertoires in COVID-19. Generated by immunoSEQ multiplex PCR, the TCRdb table keeps only in-frame clones and is missing some. The sample has about 250,000 clones, 80% to 90% seen once. The sequenced sample consisted of PBMCs or T cells enriched from blood (not recorded which). All receptors come from a woman in her forties or fifties who had been exposed to COVID-19.

The V call is TRBV18, the J call TRBJ2-7, with 8 bases aligning to TRBD2. The CDR3 length is 16 residues. Germline V lookup: CDR1 KGHSH, CDR2 LQKENI. J lost 3 bases, V lost 3 bases, and 10 bases had no gene match. CDR3 nucleotides: TGTGCCAGCTCACCTCCGGGAGGGGCCCTCGACTACGAGCAGTACTTC. Protein sequence: CASSPPGGALDYEQYF.

The chain carries TRBV18 and TRBJ2-1; D gene ambiguous. CDR3 length: 13 amino acids. Per the germline V gene, CDR1 is KGHSH and CDR2 is LQKENI. Trimming removed 3 bases at V and 2 bases at J, with 5 bases between. Here the CDR3 DNA reads TGTGCCAGCTCACCGTCGGCCTACAATGAGCAGTTCTTC. Translation gives CASSPSAYNEQFF.